This T cell receptor (beta chain) came from a study of shared clonotypes between healthy human individuals. Study-wide results and caveats: When compared with the clonotypes that were shared by all four sorted-subset donors, the non-shared clonotypes turned out to have lower generation probabilities. Among several donors, 4.5% to 5.5% of naive CD4 clonotypes were found in common.

Some 30,000 T cell genomes (roughly 190 ng DNA) went into each sorted-subset replicate. Profiling relied on immunoSEQ multiplex PCR, and the TCRdb table lists in-frame clones only, not all of them. This sample has about 380,000 clones, with about 96% found just once. V gave up 7 bases and J gave up 9 bases; unmatched junction bases: 11. CDR3 size: 15 residues. Germline V gene data show CDR1 as LNHDA and CDR2 as SQIVND (reference sequence). As to this clone: Its antigen is not identified.

The genes are TRBV19 and TRBJ2-5; 13 nucleotides line up with TRBD2. This TCR came from a man aged 25 to 40 in good health. The sequenced material came from memory CD8+ T cells sorted from blood. The subset was: CD45RO+ cells pooled with CCR7-negative TemRA cells. CDR3 bases: TGTGCCAGTAAACTAGCGGGAGGGGCCGAGAAGCCCCAGTACTTC. Its protein is CASKLAGGAEKPQYF.